The clone carrying this TCR beta chain showed up just a few times. Its antigen is currently unknown. The CDR3 consists of 15 residues. Germline trimming cut 4 bases from V and 0 bases from J; bases unmatched to any gene: 4. Germline V gene lookup returns CDR1 LNHNV and CDR2 YYDKDF (reference sequence). This entry is derived from a study of CD8+ T cells in alopecia areata. Study conclusions and caveats: Among the 100 top clones, expanded CD8+ clones, like scalp clonality, were significantly decreased by tofacitinib. The study found TCR sharing across patients less clear than in mice, possibly for HLA reasons.

As for treatment: oral pan-JAK inhibitor, 5-10 mg twice daily. Sequencing templates came from extracted RNA that was reverse transcribed into cDNA. Sequenced by immunoSEQ multiplex PCR; TCRdb stores in-frame clones only, minus some. Here the sample spans hundreds of thousands of clones, about 60% being singletons. The chain is built from TRBV15 and TRBJ2-3; 7 bases map to TRBD2. Source: CD4+ T cells sorted from blood, taken around week 54, from a patient treated with tofacitinib. This TCR came from a human donor with alopecia areata. The CDR3 protein is CATSIGRGSTDTQYF. The CDR3 nucleotides are TGTGCCACCAGCATAGGGCGGGGGAGCACAGATACGCAGTATTTT.